A selection of T cell receptor beta chains follows, all from one sample in a study of blood T cell repertoires in COVID-19. The assay was immunoSEQ multiplex PCR, and TCRdb's table has in-frame clones only and misses some. The data contain some 250,000 clones, 70% to 90% of them singletons. The sample consisted of peripheral blood. Every receptor here comes from a man in his 60s with acute or convalescent COVID-19. The conserved cysteine and the conserved F or W are not part of the CDR3 here.

V	J	length	CDR3
TRBV7-9	TRBJ2-1	13	ASSLAAGEGNEQF
TRBV5-4	TRBJ2-2	11	ASSQAQGEGLF
TRBV10-2	TRBJ1-1	14	ASNEQGTFWATEAF
TRBV28	TRBJ2-7	13	ASRPISGALYEQY
TRBV7-2	TRBJ2-2	12	ASSSDRVSGELF
TRBV19	TRBJ2-5	14	ASSIGGSGGPETQY
TRBV6-1	TRBJ1-1	13	ASSEQPTLNTEAF
TRBV28	TRBJ2-1	12	ASSNEGTVIEQF
TRBV9	TRBJ1-5	13	ASSVGAGGNQPQH
TRBV6-5	TRBJ2-2	13	ASSYLQGSPGELF
TRBV9	TRBJ2-7	15	ASSVGGPGQVSYEQY
TRBV6-2/TRBV6-3	TRBJ1-1	12	ASSYFTRGPEAF
TRBV28	TRBJ2-1	15	ASSSSGLAGIYNEQF
TRBV6-1	TRBJ2-5	13	ASSEGTGGKETQY
TRBV19	TRBJ1-5	15	ASSTGTGGGSNQPQH
TRBV7-9	TRBJ1-2	14	ASSLAPDRPLGGYT
TRBV23-1	TRBJ2-4	11	ASSQRGQSIQY
TRBV6-6	TRBJ1-2	9	ASSSGGKGT
TRBV4-2	TRBJ2-7	12	ASSPGDSSYEQY
TRBV10-3	TRBJ2-4	13	AISDGGGSKNIQY
TRBV27	TRBJ2-4	13	ASSAGLAVKNIQY
TRBV7-2	TRBJ2-3	14	ASSLGATSSVGTQY
TRBV15	TRBJ1-4	14	ATSPSGGQGDGKLF
TRBV29-1	TRBJ1-3	15	SVEDSRDTYSGNTIY
TRBV5-8	TRBJ1-2	10	ASVQGVLGYT
TRBV5-1	TRBJ2-2	15	ASSSKRQGRGTGELF
TRBV7-9	TRBJ1-2	9	ASSLQYHHT
TRBV4-2	TRBJ2-5	14	ASSSRLAGGGETQY
TRBV25-1	TRBJ2-3	15	ASSATAGGWYTDTQY
TRBV6-5	TRBJ1-6	14	ASSYPRGAYNSPLH
TRBV2	TRBJ2-1	12	ASSLTSGRGEQF
TRBV7-2	TRBJ2-7	14	ASSLDGGESPYEQY
TRBV6-5	TRBJ1-2	13	ASSYSNLGNYGYT
TRBV5-1	TRBJ1-4	13	ASTLTAPTNEKLF
TRBV5-4	TRBJ2-7	13	ASSLGLAETYEQY
TRBV13	TRBJ2-5	14	ASSLGRDILQETQY
TRBV27	TRBJ2-1	12	ASSLSRGYNEQF
TRBV7-6	TRBJ2-2	13	ASSPTSGSTGELF
TRBV4-3	TRBJ2-7	14	ASSQKTSGREDEQY
TRBV7-2	TRBJ2-6	14	ASHSSRASGANVLT